This T cell receptor (beta chain) was sequenced for a study of CD4+ T cells in melanoma. Sequenced by immunoSEQ multiplex PCR; TCRdb stores in-frame clones only, minus some. The table lists 50,000 to 60,000 clones, approximately 70% of them singletons. The CDR3 is 15 residues long. Germline V gives CDR1 SGHTA, CDR2 FQGNSA. Study results and limitations: A reported correlation linked neoantigen-specific CD4+ T cells to CD8+, macrophage and B cell function. Reportedly, melanoma neoantigen-specific CD4+ T cells showed varied differentiation states.

As regards this clone: What it recognizes is unknown.

Sequencing was carried out using tumor tissue. The chain is built from TRBV7-2 and TRBJ2-5, with 8 positions matching TRBD2. TRBJ2-7 matches the DNA end more closely, so the J call is doubtful. The TCR comes from a human donor with melanoma. The CDR3 here is CASSLSGGSSYEQYF. The CDR3 nucleotides are TGTGCCAGCAGTCTAAGCGGGGGTTCTTCCTACGAGCAGTACTTC.